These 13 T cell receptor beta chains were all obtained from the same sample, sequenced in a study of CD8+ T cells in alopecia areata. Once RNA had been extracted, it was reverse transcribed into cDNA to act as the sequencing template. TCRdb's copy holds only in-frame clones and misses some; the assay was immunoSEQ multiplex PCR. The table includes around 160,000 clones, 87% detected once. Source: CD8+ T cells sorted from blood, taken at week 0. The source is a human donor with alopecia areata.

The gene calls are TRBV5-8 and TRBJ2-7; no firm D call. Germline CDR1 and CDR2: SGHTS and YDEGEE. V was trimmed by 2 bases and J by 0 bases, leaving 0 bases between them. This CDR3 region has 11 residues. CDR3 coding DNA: TGTGCCAGCAGCTTCTCCTACGAGCAGTACTTC. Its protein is CASSFSYEQYF.

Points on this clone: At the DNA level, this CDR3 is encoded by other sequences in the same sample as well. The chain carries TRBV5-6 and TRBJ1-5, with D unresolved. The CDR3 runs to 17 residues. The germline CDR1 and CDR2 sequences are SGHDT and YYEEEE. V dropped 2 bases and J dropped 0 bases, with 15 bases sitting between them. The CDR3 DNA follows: TGTGCCAGCAGCTTTTCCGGCAGGCAATATAGCAATCAGCCCCAGCATTTT. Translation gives CASSFSGRQYSNQPQHF.

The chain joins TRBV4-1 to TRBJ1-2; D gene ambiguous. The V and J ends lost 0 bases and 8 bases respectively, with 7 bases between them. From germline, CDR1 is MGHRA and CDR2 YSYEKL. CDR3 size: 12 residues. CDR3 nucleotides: TGCGCCAGCAGCCAAGACAATATGGGCTACACCTTC. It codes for CASSQDNMGYTF.

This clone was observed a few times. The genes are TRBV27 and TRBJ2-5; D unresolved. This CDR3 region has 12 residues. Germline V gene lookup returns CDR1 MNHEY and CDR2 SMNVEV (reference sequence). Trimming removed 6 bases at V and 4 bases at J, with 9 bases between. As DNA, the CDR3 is TGTGCCAGCAGCCAGAATGGAGAGACCCAGTACTTC. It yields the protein CASSQNGETQYF.

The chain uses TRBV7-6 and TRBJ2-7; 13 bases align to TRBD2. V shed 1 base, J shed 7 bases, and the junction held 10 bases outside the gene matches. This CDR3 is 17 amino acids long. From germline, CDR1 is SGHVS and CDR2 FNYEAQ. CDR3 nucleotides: TGTGCCAGCAGCTTAGGTCGACCGGGACTAGCGGGACAAGAGCAGTACTTC. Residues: CASSLGRPGLAGQEQYF.

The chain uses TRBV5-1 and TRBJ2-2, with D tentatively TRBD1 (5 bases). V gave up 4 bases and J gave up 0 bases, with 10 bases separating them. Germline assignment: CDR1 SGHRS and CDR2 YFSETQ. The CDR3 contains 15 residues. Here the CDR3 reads CASSPGAANTGELFF. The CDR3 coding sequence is TGCGCCAGCAGCCCTGGGGCAGCGAACACCGGGGAGCTGTTTTTT.

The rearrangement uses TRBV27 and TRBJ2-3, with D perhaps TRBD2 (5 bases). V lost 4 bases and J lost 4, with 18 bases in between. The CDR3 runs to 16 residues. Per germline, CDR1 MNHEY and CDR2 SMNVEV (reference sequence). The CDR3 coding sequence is TGTGCCAGCAGTTCCGTAGGGCCCCCCGGGGCAGATACGCAGTATTTT. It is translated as CASSSVGPPGADTQYF.

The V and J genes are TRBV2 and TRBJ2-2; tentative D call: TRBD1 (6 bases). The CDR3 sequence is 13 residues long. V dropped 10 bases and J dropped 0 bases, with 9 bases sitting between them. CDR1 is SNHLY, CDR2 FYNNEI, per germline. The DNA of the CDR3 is TGTGCCAAACAGGGTACGAACACCGGGGAGCTGTTTTTT. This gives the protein CAKQGTNTGELFF.

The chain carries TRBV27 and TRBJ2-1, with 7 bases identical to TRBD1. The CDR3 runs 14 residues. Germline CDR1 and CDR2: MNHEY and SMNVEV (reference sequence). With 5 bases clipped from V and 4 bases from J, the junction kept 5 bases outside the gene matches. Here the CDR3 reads CASSGVTGYNEQFF. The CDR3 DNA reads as TGTGCCAGCAGTGGGGTGACAGGGTACAATGAGCAGTTCTTC.

DNA for the CDR3: TGTGCCAGCAGCTTAGAAGGGGGACACTATGGCTACACCTTC. Protein sequence: CASSLEGGHYGYTF. V is TRBV11-2 and J is TRBJ1-2, with a weak D call TRBD1 (6 bases). V lost 0 bases and J 3 bases, leaving 8 bases between the germline ends. Germline V lookup: CDR1 SGHAT, CDR2 FQNNGV. This CDR3 is 14 amino acids long.

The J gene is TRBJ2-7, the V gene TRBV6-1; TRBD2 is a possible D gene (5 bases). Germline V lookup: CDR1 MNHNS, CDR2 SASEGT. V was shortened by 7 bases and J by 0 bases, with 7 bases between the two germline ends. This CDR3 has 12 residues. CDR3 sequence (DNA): TGTGCCAGCACCGGGAACTCCTACGAGCAGTACTTC. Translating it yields CASTGNSYEQYF.

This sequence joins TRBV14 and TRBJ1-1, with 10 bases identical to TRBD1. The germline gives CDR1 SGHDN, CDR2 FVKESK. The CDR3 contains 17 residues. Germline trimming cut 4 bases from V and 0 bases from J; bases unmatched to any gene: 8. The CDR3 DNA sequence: TGTGCCAGCAGCCCGAGAGACAGGGGGCCCATGAACACTGAAGCTTTCTTT. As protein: CASSPRDRGPMNTEAFF.

The CDR3 here is CASSLRFGEDPSYEQYF. DNA of the CDR3: TGTGCCAGCAGCTTAAGATTTGGGGAGGACCCTTCCTACGAGCAGTACTTC. This rearrangement joins TRBV11-2 to TRBJ2-7; maybe TRBD2 (6 bases). Per germline, CDR1 SGHAT and CDR2 FQNNGV. The CDR3 totals 17 residues. The V and J ends lost 2 bases and 1 base respectively, with 18 bases between them.